The clone carrying this T cell receptor (beta chain) was found a few times. Its antigen is not known. Thyroid surgery was performed in patients who had received no treatment beforehand. This entry belongs to a study of metastatic and nonmetastatic thyroid tumors. Study details: Repertoire data that came from the blood and tumor or nodule tissue of malignant and benign thyroid patients were compared. Study-wide results and caveats: Significantly higher TCR beta diversity was reportedly seen in malignant thyroid tumors than benign nodules, in blood and tumor.

Authors' data handling: For papillary thyroid cancer, a distant-metastasis classifier was constructed from CDR3 differences observed across clinicopathological groups. TCRdb reprocessed the PCR reads via MiXCR. TCRdb assigned the V and J calls; the authors' analysis was not used. The sample lists roughly 34,000 clones; around a third were seen once. The CDR3 totals 15 residues. Per germline, CDR1 MNHNS and CDR2 SASEGT. Germline trimming cut 1 base from V and 9 bases from J; bases unmatched to any gene: 8. Material for sequencing was tumor tissue. The source is a female donor with papillary thyroid cancer or a benign thyroid nodule (not recorded which). Some clones in this sample may be carry-over from other donors' samples. V and J are TRBV6-1 and TRBJ2-1; 8 bases agree with TRBD2. In DNA form, the CDR3 reads TGTGCCAGCAGTGAAGACGGGAGGGCCCTCGGTGAGCAGTTCTTC. It specifies CASSEDGRALGEQFF.